The rows below give T cell receptor beta chains drawn from one sample of a study of blood T cell repertoires in COVID-19. Here immunoSEQ multiplex PCR was the method, and the copy in TCRdb shows in-frame clones only, minus some. The sample lists about 360,000 clones, about 87% occurring once. Specimen: peripheral blood. These receptors originate from a human donor in a cohort sampled during active COVID-19. CDR3s include the opening cysteine and the closing phenylalanine or tryptophan. Each record gives: V gene, clone size, D gene, CDR3 length, J gene, CDR3 protein, CDR3 DNA. D genes are given only for firm matches. The listing skips clone size in some rows; elsewhere it reads once, few, many or a size class.

v_call: TRBV9; clone_size: .; d_call: TRBD1; cdr3_length: 16; j_call: TRBJ2-2; cdr3_aa: CASSEPTGGFPGELFF; cdr3_nt: TGTGCCAGCAGCGAGCCGACAGGGGGTTTTCCCGGGGAGCTGTTTTTT
v_call: TRBV7-9; clone_size: .; d_call: .; cdr3_length: 15; j_call: TRBJ1-2; cdr3_aa: CASSSNRQANYGYTF; cdr3_nt: TGTGCCAGCAGCTCAAATCGACAGGCCAACTATGGCTACACCTTC
v_call: TRBV7-6; clone_size: .; d_call: TRBD1; cdr3_length: 15; j_call: TRBJ1-4; cdr3_aa: CASSSGGQGAEKLFF; cdr3_nt: TGTGCCAGCAGCTCCGGGGGACAGGGAGCTGAAAAACTGTTTTTT
v_call: TRBV5-4; clone_size: .; d_call: TRBD1; cdr3_length: 15; j_call: TRBJ1-2; cdr3_aa: CASSLIQDRVDGYTF; cdr3_nt: TGTGCCAGCAGCTTGATACAGGACAGGGTCGATGGCTACACCTTC
v_call: TRBV18; clone_size: .; d_call: TRBD1; cdr3_length: 14; j_call: TRBJ2-1; cdr3_aa: CASSGQGWVNEQFF; cdr3_nt: TGTGCCAGCTCAGGACAGGGTTGGGTGAATGAGCAGTTCTTC
v_call: TRBV6-6; clone_size: .; d_call: .; cdr3_length: 15; j_call: TRBJ1-4; cdr3_aa: CASSFSGWEGEKLFF; cdr3_nt: TGTGCCAGCAGTTTCTCAGGGTGGGAGGGTGAAAAACTGTTTTTT
v_call: TRBV2; clone_size: few; d_call: .; cdr3_length: 12; j_call: TRBJ1-3; cdr3_aa: CASSLSGNTIYF; cdr3_nt: TGTGCCAGCAGCCTTTCCGGAAACACCATATATTTT
v_call: TRBV30; clone_size: .; d_call: TRBD2; cdr3_length: 16; j_call: TRBJ2-2; cdr3_aa: CAWDPSGLVNTGELFF; cdr3_nt: TGTGCCTGGGATCCCTCGGGACTAGTGAACACCGGGGAGCTGTTTTTT
v_call: TRBV5-8; clone_size: once; d_call: .; cdr3_length: 11; j_call: TRBJ1-2; cdr3_aa: CASSFPDGYTF; cdr3_nt: TGTGCCAGCAGCTTTCCCGATGGCTACACCTTC
v_call: TRBV29-1; clone_size: .; d_call: .; cdr3_length: 13; j_call: TRBJ1-2; cdr3_aa: CSVGDIASGGYTF; cdr3_nt: TGCAGCGTTGGGGACATCGCTTCGGGTGGCTACACCTTC
v_call: TRBV7-2; clone_size: .; d_call: TRBD2; cdr3_length: 16; j_call: TRBJ2-2; cdr3_aa: CASSLIAGRGTGELFF; cdr3_nt: TGTGCCAGCAGCTTAATAGCGGGAAGGGGGACCGGGGAGCTGTTTTTT
v_call: TRBV7-9; clone_size: .; d_call: .; cdr3_length: 16; j_call: TRBJ1-3; cdr3_aa: CASATRGGNAGNTIYF; cdr3_nt: TGTGCCAGCGCCACTCGCGGGGGGAACGCTGGAAACACCATATATTTT
v_call: TRBV19; clone_size: .; d_call: .; cdr3_length: 14; j_call: TRBJ1-2; cdr3_aa: CASSIDLVGYGYTF; cdr3_nt: TGTGCCAGTAGTATAGATCTAGTTGGCTATGGCTACACCTTC
v_call: TRBV19; clone_size: .; d_call: TRBD1; cdr3_length: 16; j_call: TRBJ1-5; cdr3_aa: CASIARGTGVNQPQHF; cdr3_nt: TGTGCCAGTATCGCAAGAGGGACAGGGGTAAATCAGCCCCAGCATTTT
v_call: TRBV28; clone_size: .; d_call: TRBD2; cdr3_length: 20; j_call: TRBJ2-7; cdr3_aa: CASSFPPGQAGVQLNYEQYF; cdr3_nt: TGTGCCAGCAGTTTCCCGCCAGGACAAGCGGGAGTTCAGTTAAACTACGAGCAGTACTTC
v_call: TRBV11-2; clone_size: .; d_call: TRBD2; cdr3_length: 16; j_call: TRBJ2-3; cdr3_aa: CASSQYVAGRTDTQYF; cdr3_nt: TGTGCCAGCAGCCAATACGTAGCGGGACGCACAGATACGCAGTATTTT
v_call: TRBV27; clone_size: .; d_call: .; cdr3_length: 15; j_call: TRBJ1-6; cdr3_aa: CASSFSVNYNSPLHF; cdr3_nt: TGTGCCAGCAGTTTCTCGGTAAACTATAATTCACCCCTCCACTTT
v_call: TRBV18; clone_size: once; d_call: .; cdr3_length: 16; j_call: TRBJ1-1; cdr3_aa: CASSRFTNRENTEAFF; cdr3_nt: TGTGCCAGCTCACGGTTTACAAACAGGGAGAACACTGAAGCTTTCTTT
v_call: TRBV30; clone_size: .; d_call: .; cdr3_length: 13; j_call: TRBJ2-7; cdr3_aa: CAWSLGGTGEQYF; cdr3_nt: TGTGCCTGGAGCCTGGGGGGAACGGGGGAGCAGTACTTC
v_call: TRBV3-1/TRBV3-2; clone_size: few; d_call: .; cdr3_length: 13; j_call: TRBJ2-1; cdr3_aa: CASSRGNYNEQFF; cdr3_nt: TGTGCCAGCAGTAGGGGTAATTACAATGAGCAGTTCTTC
v_call: TRBV4-1; clone_size: .; d_call: .; cdr3_length: 15; j_call: TRBJ2-1; cdr3_aa: CASSQGALPGNEQFF; cdr3_nt: TGCGCCAGCAGCCAGGGGGCCCTGCCGGGGAATGAGCAGTTCTTC
v_call: TRBV30; clone_size: .; d_call: TRBD1; cdr3_length: 14; j_call: TRBJ1-4; cdr3_aa: CAWSSTGVGEKLFF; cdr3_nt: TGTGCCTGGAGTTCTACAGGGGTTGGAGAAAAACTGTTTTTT
v_call: TRBV7-3; clone_size: .; d_call: TRBD1; cdr3_length: 15; j_call: TRBJ2-1; cdr3_aa: CASSLGAQGMAEQFF; cdr3_nt: TGTGCCAGCAGCCTAGGGGCACAGGGGATGGCTGAGCAGTTCTTC
v_call: TRBV7-3; clone_size: .; d_call: TRBD2; cdr3_length: 17; j_call: TRBJ2-2; cdr3_aa: CASSLSRASGVTGELFF; cdr3_nt: TGTGCCAGCAGCTTATCACGGGCTAGCGGGGTCACCGGGGAGCTGTTTTTT
v_call: TRBV5-1; clone_size: .; d_call: TRBD1; cdr3_length: 17; j_call: TRBJ2-1; cdr3_aa: CASSLITGASYYNEQFF; cdr3_nt: TGCGCCAGCAGCTTGATAACAGGGGCCTCCTACTACAATGAGCAGTTCTTC
v_call: TRBV30; clone_size: .; d_call: TRBD1; cdr3_length: 14; j_call: TRBJ1-1; cdr3_aa: CAGIRDSMNTEAFF; cdr3_nt: TGTGCCGGTATAAGGGACAGTATGAACACTGAAGCTTTCTTT
v_call: TRBV5-1; clone_size: .; d_call: TRBD2; cdr3_length: 16; j_call: TRBJ2-7; cdr3_aa: CASSPRVAGDSYEQYF; cdr3_nt: TGCGCCAGCAGCCCGCGGGTGGCGGGGGACTCCTACGAGCAGTACTTC
v_call: TRBV7-9; clone_size: .; d_call: .; cdr3_length: 13; j_call: TRBJ2-3; cdr3_aa: CASSRGGLDTQYF; cdr3_nt: TGTGCCAGCAGCAGGGGGGGACTAGATACGCAGTATTTT
v_call: TRBV19; clone_size: .; d_call: TRBD2; cdr3_length: 13; j_call: TRBJ2-1; cdr3_aa: CASSMGLADEQFF; cdr3_nt: TGTGCCAGTAGTATGGGCCTAGCGGATGAGCAGTTCTTC
v_call: TRBV5-1; clone_size: .; d_call: TRBD1; cdr3_length: 17; j_call: TRBJ1-1; cdr3_aa: CASSLVPGQGGGTEAFF; cdr3_nt: TGCGCCAGCAGCCTCGTCCCGGGACAGGGTGGCGGCACTGAAGCTTTCTTT
v_call: TRBV9; clone_size: .; d_call: .; cdr3_length: 14; j_call: TRBJ1-4; cdr3_aa: CASSVGPENEKLFF; cdr3_nt: TGTGCCAGCAGCGTAGGTCCCGAGAATGAAAAACTGTTTTTT
v_call: TRBV5-1; clone_size: many; d_call: TRBD1; cdr3_length: 12; j_call: TRBJ2-1; cdr3_aa: CASSLTGGNQFF; cdr3_nt: TGCGCCAGCAGCTTGACAGGGGGCAATCAGTTCTTC
v_call: TRBV5-1; clone_size: .; d_call: .; cdr3_length: 16; j_call: TRBJ2-3; cdr3_aa: CASSLEGGWGTDTQYF; cdr3_nt: TGCGCCAGCAGCTTGGAAGGAGGCTGGGGCACAGATACGCAGTATTTT
v_call: TRBV15; clone_size: .; d_call: .; cdr3_length: 13; j_call: TRBJ1-2; cdr3_aa: CATSQGADNFYTF; cdr3_nt: TGTGCCACCAGCCAAGGGGCCGACAATTTCTACACCTTC
v_call: TRBV14; clone_size: .; d_call: TRBD2; cdr3_length: 16; j_call: TRBJ2-3; cdr3_aa: CASSQLAGGVRNTQYF; cdr3_nt: TGTGCCAGCAGCCAACTAGCGGGAGGGGTCAGGAATACGCAGTATTTT
v_call: TRBV5-1; clone_size: once; d_call: TRBD1; cdr3_length: 14; j_call: TRBJ1-2; cdr3_aa: CASSATGDENGYTF; cdr3_nt: TGCGCCAGCAGCGCAACAGGGGATGAGAATGGCTACACCTTC
v_call: TRBV5-1; clone_size: once; d_call: .; cdr3_length: 13; j_call: TRBJ2-7; cdr3_aa: CASSFEREYEQYF; cdr3_nt: TGCGCCAGCAGCTTTGAGAGGGAGTACGAGCAGTACTTC
v_call: TRBV28; clone_size: few; d_call: .; cdr3_length: 13; j_call: TRBJ2-7; cdr3_aa: CASTTGGSYEQYF; cdr3_nt: TGTGCCAGCACCACCGGAGGGTCCTACGAGCAGTACTTC
v_call: TRBV11-2; clone_size: .; d_call: .; cdr3_length: 14; j_call: TRBJ2-2; cdr3_aa: CASSLNVNTGELFF; cdr3_nt: TGTGCCAGCAGCTTAAATGTAAACACCGGGGAGCTGTTTTTT
v_call: TRBV14; clone_size: .; d_call: .; cdr3_length: 14; j_call: TRBJ2-3; cdr3_aa: CASSRGTITDTQYF; cdr3_nt: TGTGCCAGCAGCCGTGGGACAATCACAGATACGCAGTATTTT
v_call: TRBV15; clone_size: .; d_call: .; cdr3_length: 14; j_call: TRBJ2-6; cdr3_aa: CATSIGSGANVLTF; cdr3_nt: TGTGCCACCAGCATCGGGTCCGGGGCCAACGTCCTGACTTTC
v_call: TRBV5-6; clone_size: .; d_call: TRBD1; cdr3_length: 15; j_call: TRBJ2-4; cdr3_aa: CASSPRDREENIQYF; cdr3_nt: TGTGCCAGCAGCCCGCGCGACAGGGAAGAAAACATTCAGTACTTC
v_call: TRBV7-2; clone_size: .; d_call: .; cdr3_length: 13; j_call: TRBJ2-3; cdr3_aa: CASSPEPTDTQYF; cdr3_nt: TGTGCCAGCAGCCCCGAGCCCACAGATACGCAGTATTTT
v_call: TRBV19; clone_size: .; d_call: TRBD1; cdr3_length: 13; j_call: TRBJ2-3; cdr3_aa: CASSTGQGNTQYF; cdr3_nt: TGTGCCAGTAGTACGGGACAGGGGAATACGCAGTATTTT
v_call: TRBV4-2; clone_size: .; d_call: TRBD2; cdr3_length: 15; j_call: TRBJ2-7; cdr3_aa: CASSQTTGTIYEQYF; cdr3_nt: TGTGCCAGCAGTCAAACAACCGGGACTATCTACGAGCAGTACTTC
v_call: TRBV2; clone_size: .; d_call: TRBD1; cdr3_length: 15; j_call: TRBJ2-5; cdr3_aa: CASSEAQGGLGTQYF; cdr3_nt: TGTGCCAGCAGTGAAGCCCAAGGGGGCTTAGGGACCCAGTACTTC
v_call: TRBV5-1; clone_size: .; d_call: .; cdr3_length: 16; j_call: TRBJ2-7; cdr3_aa: CASSLEGNGISYEQYF; cdr3_nt: TGCGCCAGCAGCTTGGAAGGCAACGGGATATCCTACGAGCAGTACTTC
v_call: TRBV30; clone_size: .; d_call: .; cdr3_length: 15; j_call: TRBJ1-6; cdr3_aa: CAWSVIRGNNSPLHF; cdr3_nt: TGTGCCTGGAGTGTTATCAGGGGAAATAATTCACCCCTCCACTTT
v_call: TRBV18; clone_size: .; d_call: TRBD1; cdr3_length: 22; j_call: TRBJ1-1; cdr3_aa: CASSPRVGNVETGTVGGTEAFF; cdr3_nt: TGTGCCAGCTCACCACGGGTCGGAAATGTGGAGACAGGGACCGTAGGGGGGACTGAAGCTTTCTTT
v_call: TRBV5-4; clone_size: .; d_call: TRBD2; cdr3_length: 16; j_call: TRBJ2-7; cdr3_aa: CASSSGTSGRINEQYF; cdr3_nt: TGTGCCAGCAGCTCCGGGACTAGCGGGAGGATCAACGAGCAGTACTTC